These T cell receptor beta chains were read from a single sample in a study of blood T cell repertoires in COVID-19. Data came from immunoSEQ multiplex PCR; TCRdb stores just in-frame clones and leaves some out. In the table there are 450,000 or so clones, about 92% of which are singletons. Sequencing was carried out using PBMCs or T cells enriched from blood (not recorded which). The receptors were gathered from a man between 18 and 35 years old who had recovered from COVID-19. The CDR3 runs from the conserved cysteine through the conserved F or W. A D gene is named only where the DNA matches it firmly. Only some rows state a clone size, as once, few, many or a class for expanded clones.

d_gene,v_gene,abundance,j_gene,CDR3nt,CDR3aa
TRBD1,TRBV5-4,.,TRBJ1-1,TGTGCCAGCAGCCCTTTTCAGGGGGCGGCTGAAGCTTTCTTT,CASSPFQGAAEAFF
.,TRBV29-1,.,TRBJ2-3,TGCAGCGTTGTGAAGCGCACAGATACGCAGTATTTT,CSVVKRTDTQYF
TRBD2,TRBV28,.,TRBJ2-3,TGTGCCAGCAGTTCTTGGACTAGCGGGAGCCCAGATACGCAGTATTTT,CASSSWTSGSPDTQYF
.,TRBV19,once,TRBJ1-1,TGTGCCAGTAGGTCGCGGGGCTCCAACACTGAAGCTTTCTTT,CASRSRGSNTEAFF
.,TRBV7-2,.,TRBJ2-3,TGTGCCAGCAGCAAGACAGCTAGCACAGATACGCAGTATTTT,CASSKTASTDTQYF
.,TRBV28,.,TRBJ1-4,TGTGCCAGCAGCTTCAGGGGTACTAATGAAAAACTGTTTTTT,CASSFRGTNEKLFF
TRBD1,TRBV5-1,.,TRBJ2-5,TGCGCCAGCAGCTGGGACAGGGAGACCCAGTACTTC,CASSWDRETQYF
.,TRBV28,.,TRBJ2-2,TGTGCCAGCAGTTCCCCGGTTCTGGCCGGGGAGCTGTTTTTT,CASSSPVLAGELFF
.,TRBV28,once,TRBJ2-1,TGTGCCAGCAGTTTATCTAGGATGGCTGAGCAGTTCTTC,CASSLSRMAEQFF
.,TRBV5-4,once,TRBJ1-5,TGTGCCAGCAGCTCGGGGGGCAGCACCAATCAGCCCCAGCATTTT,CASSSGGSTNQPQHF